These 12 T cell receptor beta chains came from one sample sequenced in a study of T-cell memory formation after mild COVID-19. TCRdb ran MiXCR on the 5' RACE reads and lists one entry per CDR3 protein. The repertoire holds about 350,000 distinct CDR3 sequences, with around 13% as singletons. Input material: PBMCs or a T cell subset sorted from them (not recorded which). The origin of the receptors is a young man who had mild COVID-19 (a few samples of this study predate the infection). Cell type and time point are not known.

The J gene is TRBJ2-1, the V gene TRBV5-8; 7 nucleotides line up with TRBD1. The CDR3 has 14 residues. The junction had 2 bases not matched to a gene; V was cut back by 3 bases and J by 2 bases. Germline loops: CDR1 SGHTS, CDR2 YDEGEE. The CDR3 loop reads CASSYRGAYNEQFF. CDR3 bases: TGTGCCAGCAGCTACAGGGGTGCCTACAATGAGCAGTTCTTC. The full variable domain, completed using reference TRBV5-8 and TRBJ2-1, is EAGVTQSPTHLIKTRGQQATLRCSPISGHTSVYWYQQALGLGLQFLLWYDEGEERNRGNFPPRFSGRQFPNYSSELNVNALELEDSALYLCASSYRGAYNEQFFGPGTRLTVL.

V and J are TRBV6-5 and TRBJ1-5; 7 nucleotides match TRBD1. The germline V gene encodes CDR1 MNHEY and CDR2 SVGAGI. The junction had 10 bases not matched to a gene; V was cut back by 6 bases and J by 5 bases. The CDR3 spans 15 residues. CDR3 residues: CASRGKGAGDQPQHF. CDR3 DNA: TGTGCCAGCAGGGGGAAGGGGGCAGGGGATCAGCCCCAGCATTTT.

This chain joins TRBV30 and TRBJ2-7; 7 positions agree with TRBD2. The CDR3 is made up of 11 amino acids. Looked up from germline, CDR1 is GTSNPN and CDR2 is SVGIG (reference sequence). V trimming: 5 bases; J trimming: 4 bases; junction bases outside the gene matches: 2. CDR3 protein: CAWRGVYEQYF. The CDR3 coding sequence is TGTGCCTGGCGGGGGGTTTACGAGCAGTACTTC.

The chain joins TRBV7-2 to TRBJ2-3; D ambiguous. There are 12 residues in the CDR3. The ends were cut back, 6 bases at V and 4 bases at J, with 8 bases in the middle. Germline CDR1 is SGHTA and CDR2 is FQGNSA. The CDR3 coding sequence is TGTGCCAGCAGGCACGCCCCAGATACGCAGTATTTT. Amino acids: CASRHAPDTQYF.

This clonotype was detected a few times. The chain employs TRBV3-1 and TRBJ2-1, with TRBD1 matching over 9 bases. CDR3 length equals 14 residues. J lost 9 bases, V lost 4 bases, and 7 bases had no gene match. Germline V lookup: CDR1 LGHDT, CDR2 YNNKEL (reference sequence). CDR3 nucleotide sequence: TGTGCCAGCAGCCCTTGGACAGGGGCTAGTGAGCAGTTCTTC. Translation gives CASSPWTGASEQFF.

The V gene is TRBV5-6, the J gene TRBJ2-1; D not resolved. This CDR3 comprises 14 residues. Germline CDR1 reads SGHDT; CDR2 reads YYEEEE. Deletions cut 1 base from V and 3 bases from J, with 8 bases between. DNA for the CDR3: TGTGCCAGCAGCTTGCTACAAGTCTACAATGAGCAGTTCTTC. Translation gives CASSLLQVYNEQFF. Full variable domain (missing parts from reference TRBV5-6 and TRBJ2-1): DAGVTQSPTHLIKTRGQQVTLRCSPKSGHDTVSWYQQALGQGPQFIFQYYEEEERQRGNFPDRFSGHQFPNYSSELNVNALLLGDSALYLCASSLLQVYNEQFFGPGTRLTVL.

Only a few counts were recorded for this clonotype. The rearrangement joins TRBV10-3 to TRBJ2-3; D is undetermined. Germline values: CDR1 ENHRY, CDR2 SYGVKD. This CDR3 is built from 12 residues. V was shortened by 5 bases and J by 5 bases, with 8 bases between the two germline ends. Here the CDR3 reads CAISPRQDTQYF. The CDR3 region has the DNA TGTGCCATCAGTCCGCGCCAAGATACGCAGTATTTT.

This clonotype has only a few counts. The germline gene is not matched at one end of the junction; a read error may be the cause. The rearrangement links TRBV6-6 to TRBJ1-1, with 8 nucleotides matching TRBD1. Germline CDR1 MNHNY, CDR2 SVGAGI (reference sequence). The CDR3 has 13 amino acids. CDR3 amino acids: CASSYGMKDREEF. In nucleotides, the CDR3 is TGTGCCAGCAGTTACGGAATGAAGGACAGGGAAGAATTT.

The chain uses TRBV12-3 or TRBV12-4 and TRBJ1-6; 8 bases match TRBD1. J gave up 7 bases and V 6 bases, and 5 bases lay outside the gene matches. The CDR3 length is 14 residues. The CDR3 nucleotides read TGTGCCAGCAGCCGACAGGGGCCCAATTCACCCCTCCACTTT. Translating it yields CASSRQGPNSPLHF.

The chain links TRBV12-3 or TRBV12-4 to TRBJ1-5, with 7 bases lining up with TRBD1. V lost 6 bases and J lost 6; bases outside the gene matches: 5. The CDR3 totals 13 residues. Written as DNA, the CDR3 is TGTGCCAGCAGGCACAGGGGAGGTCAGCCCCAGCATTTT. This codes for CASRHRGGQPQHF.

This clonotype was seen only a few times. V is TRBV5-1 and J is TRBJ2-2, with a possible D match to TRBD2 (6 bases). The CDR3 is 15 amino acids. From germline, CDR1 is SGHRS and CDR2 YFSETQ. Deletions cut 6 bases from V and 3 bases from J, with 15 bases between. CDR3 bases: TGCGCCAGCACTCCCAGGGTAGCGGACACCGGGGAGCTGTTTTTT. Amino acids: CASTPRVADTGELFF. Together with reference TRBV5-1 and TRBJ2-2, the CDR3 gives the full variable domain: KAGVTQTPRYLIKTRGQQVTLSCSPISGHRSVSWYQQTPGQGLQFLFEYFSETQRNKGNFPGRFSGRQFSNSRSEMNVSTLELGDSALYLCASTPRVADTGELFFGEGSRLTVL.

J is TRBJ1-5 and V is TRBV12-3 or TRBV12-4; D gene unclear. The CDR3 covers 14 residues. Trimming removed 2 bases at V and 2 bases at J, with 7 bases between. CDR3 nucleotide sequence: TGTGCCAGCAGTTTACCCGGGGGCAATCAGCCCCAGCATTTT. Protein: CASSLPGGNQPQHF.